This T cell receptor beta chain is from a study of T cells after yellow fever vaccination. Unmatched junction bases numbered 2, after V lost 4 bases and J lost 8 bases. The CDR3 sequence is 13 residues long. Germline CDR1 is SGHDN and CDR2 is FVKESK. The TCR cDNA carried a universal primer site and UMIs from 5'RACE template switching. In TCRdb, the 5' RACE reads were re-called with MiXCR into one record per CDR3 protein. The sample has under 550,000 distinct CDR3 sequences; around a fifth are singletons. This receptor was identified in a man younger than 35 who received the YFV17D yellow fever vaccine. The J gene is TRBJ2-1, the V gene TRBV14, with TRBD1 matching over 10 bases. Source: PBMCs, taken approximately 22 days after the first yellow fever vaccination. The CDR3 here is CASSRDRGHEQFF. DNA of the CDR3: TGTGCCAGCAGCCGGGACAGGGGCCATGAGCAGTTCTTC.